This TCR beta chain comes out of a study of blood T cell repertoires in COVID-19. Study at large: Samples taken during acute and convalescent COVID-19 were collected in the United States, Italy and Spain. Sources were T cells, B-cell-depleted T cells, or PBMCs; the material itself was cDNA or gDNA.

Under the authors' procedure: Using reference gene primer amplification, nucleated cell counts were estimated. Generated by immunoSEQ multiplex PCR, the TCRdb table keeps only in-frame clones and is missing some. That table furnishes V, J and clone size, whereas the DNA furnished D and trimming. Altogether fewer than 300,000 clones are present, approximately 90% being singletons, with the ten largest covering around 2%. The V end lost 0 bases, the J end lost 1 base, and 10 bases lay between the germline ends. The CDR3 covers 15 residues. Germline V gene data show CDR1 as SGHRS and CDR2 as YFSETQ. Seattle participants joined during active infection and were tracked over time.

The J gene is TRBJ1-1, the V gene TRBV5-1; D gene unclear. The sample was peripheral blood. This receptor was taken from a young woman with COVID-19, enrolled during active disease. This chain's CDR3 is CASSLEAAANTEAFF. The CDR3 DNA follows: TGCGCCAGCAGCTTGGAGGCGGCGGCGAACACTGAAGCTTTCTTT.